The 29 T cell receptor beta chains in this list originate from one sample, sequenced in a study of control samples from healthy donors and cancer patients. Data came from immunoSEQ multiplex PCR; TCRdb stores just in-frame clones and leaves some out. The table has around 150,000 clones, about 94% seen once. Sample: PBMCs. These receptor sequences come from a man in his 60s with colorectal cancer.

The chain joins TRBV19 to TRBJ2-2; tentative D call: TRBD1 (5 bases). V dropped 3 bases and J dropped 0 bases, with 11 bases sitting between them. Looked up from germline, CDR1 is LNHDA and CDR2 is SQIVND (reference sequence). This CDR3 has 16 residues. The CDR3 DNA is TGTGCCAGTAGTATGCTCAGGGAAACGAACACCGGGGAGCTGTTTTTT. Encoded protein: CASSMLRETNTGELFF.

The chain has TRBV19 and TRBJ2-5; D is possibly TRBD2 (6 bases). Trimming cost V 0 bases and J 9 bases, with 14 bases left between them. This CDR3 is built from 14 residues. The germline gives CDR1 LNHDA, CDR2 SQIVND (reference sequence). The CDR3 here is CASSIESRGSPQYF. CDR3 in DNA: TGTGCCAGTAGTATAGAATCCCGGGGGTCCCCCCAGTACTTC.

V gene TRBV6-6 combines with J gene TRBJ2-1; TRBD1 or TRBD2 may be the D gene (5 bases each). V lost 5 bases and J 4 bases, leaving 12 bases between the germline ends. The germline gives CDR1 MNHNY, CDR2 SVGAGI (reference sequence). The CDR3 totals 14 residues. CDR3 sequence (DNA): TGTGCCAGCAGTGACCGGGACGGATACAATGAGCAGTTCTTC. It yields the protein CASSDRDGYNEQFF.

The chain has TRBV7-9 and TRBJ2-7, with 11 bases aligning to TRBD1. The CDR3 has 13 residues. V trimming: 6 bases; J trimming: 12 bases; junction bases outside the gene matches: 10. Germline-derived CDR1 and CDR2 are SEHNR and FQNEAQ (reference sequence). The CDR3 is CASSPGDRGKLYF. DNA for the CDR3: TGTGCCAGCAGTCCAGGGGACAGGGGGAAGTTGTACTTC.

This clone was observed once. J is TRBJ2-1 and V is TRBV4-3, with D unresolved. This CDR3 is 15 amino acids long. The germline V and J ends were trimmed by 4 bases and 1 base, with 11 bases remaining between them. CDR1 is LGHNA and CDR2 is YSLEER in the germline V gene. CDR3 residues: CASSRDLRSYNEQFF. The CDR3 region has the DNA TGCGCCAGCAGCCGAGACTTGAGGTCCTACAATGAGCAGTTCTTC.

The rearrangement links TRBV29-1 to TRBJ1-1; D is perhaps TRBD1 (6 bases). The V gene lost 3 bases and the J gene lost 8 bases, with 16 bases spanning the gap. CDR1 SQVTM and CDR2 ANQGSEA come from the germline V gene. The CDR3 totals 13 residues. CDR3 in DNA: TGCAGCGTTGAGACACAGGGCCCGCCCGAAGCTTTCTTT. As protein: CSVETQGPPEAFF.

CDR3 sequence reads: CASSLSTSGGAVSGANVLTF. DNA of the CDR3: TGTGCCAGCAGCTTATCAACTAGCGGGGGGGCCGTATCTGGGGCCAACGTCCTGACTTTC. J is TRBJ2-6 and V is TRBV7-8; TRBD2 agrees at 13 bases. Germline V lookup: CDR1 SGHVS, CDR2 FQNEAQ. The J segment lost 1 base and the V segment lost 2 bases, leaving 8 bases of the junction unmatched. The CDR3 loop spans 20 amino acids.

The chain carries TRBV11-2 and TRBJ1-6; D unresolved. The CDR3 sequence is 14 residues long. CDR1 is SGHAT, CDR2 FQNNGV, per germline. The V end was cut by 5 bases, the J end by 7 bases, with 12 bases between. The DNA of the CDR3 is TGTGCCAGCAGCCATTTCCAGAACAATTCACCCCTCCACTTT. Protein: CASSHFQNNSPLHF.

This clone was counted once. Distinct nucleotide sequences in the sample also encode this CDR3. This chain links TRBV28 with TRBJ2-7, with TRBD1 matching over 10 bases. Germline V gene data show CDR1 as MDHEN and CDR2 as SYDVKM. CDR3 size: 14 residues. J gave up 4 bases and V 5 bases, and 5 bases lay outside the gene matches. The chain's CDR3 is CASSLGGQGYEQYF. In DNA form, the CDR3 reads TGTGCCAGCAGTCTCGGGGGACAGGGGTACGAGCAGTACTTC.

The CDR3, as DNA: TGTGCCAGCCAAATTTTGGAGCGAACTGAAGCTTTCTTT. As protein: CASQILERTEAFF. This rearrangement joins TRBV6-5 to TRBJ1-1, with D unresolved. The V gene's germline CDR1 is MNHEY and CDR2 SVGAGI. The CDR3 has 13 residues. Trimming cost V 8 bases and J 5 bases, with 15 bases left between them.

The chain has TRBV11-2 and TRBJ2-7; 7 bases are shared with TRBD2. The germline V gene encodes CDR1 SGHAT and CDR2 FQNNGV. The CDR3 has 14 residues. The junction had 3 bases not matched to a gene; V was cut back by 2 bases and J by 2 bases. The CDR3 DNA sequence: TGTGCCAGCAGCTTACGGGAGGCCACCTACGAGCAGTACTTC. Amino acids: CASSLREATYEQYF.

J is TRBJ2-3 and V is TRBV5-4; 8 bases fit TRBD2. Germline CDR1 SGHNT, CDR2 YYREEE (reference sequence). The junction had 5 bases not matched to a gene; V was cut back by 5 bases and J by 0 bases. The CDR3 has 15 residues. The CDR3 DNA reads TGTGCCAGCAGAGACGCGGGGGGAAGCACAGATACGCAGTATTTT. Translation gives CASRDAGGSTDTQYF. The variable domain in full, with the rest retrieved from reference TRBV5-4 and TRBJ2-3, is ETGVTQSPTHLIKTRGQQVTLRCSSQSGHNTVSWYQQALGQGPQFIFQYYREEENGRGNFPPRFSGLQFPNYSSELNVNALELDDSALYLCASRDAGGSTDTQYFGPGTRLTVL.

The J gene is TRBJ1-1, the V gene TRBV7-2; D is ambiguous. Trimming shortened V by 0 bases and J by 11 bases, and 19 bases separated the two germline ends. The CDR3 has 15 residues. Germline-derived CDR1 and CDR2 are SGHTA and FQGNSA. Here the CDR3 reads CASSLAGPTPARAFF. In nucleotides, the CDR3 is TGTGCCAGCAGCTTAGCCGGGCCCACCCCCGCAAGGGCTTTCTTT.

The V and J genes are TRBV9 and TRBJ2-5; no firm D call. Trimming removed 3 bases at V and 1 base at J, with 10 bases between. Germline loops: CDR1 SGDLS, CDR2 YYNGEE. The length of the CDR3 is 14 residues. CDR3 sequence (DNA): TGTGCCAGCAGCGGCGGAACCCTCCAAGAGACCCAGTACTTC. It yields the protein CASSGGTLQETQYF.

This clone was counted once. DNA of the CDR3: TGTGCCAGCAGCTTAGATCAGGGGGGAAAACTGTTTTTT. Protein product: CASSLDQGGKLFF. The chain has TRBV7-2 and TRBJ1-4; the match to TRBD1 covers 7 bases. Germline V gives CDR1 SGHTA, CDR2 FQGNSA. This CDR3 contains 13 residues. After removal of 1 base from V and 10 bases from J, the junction contained 3 bases not matched to a gene.

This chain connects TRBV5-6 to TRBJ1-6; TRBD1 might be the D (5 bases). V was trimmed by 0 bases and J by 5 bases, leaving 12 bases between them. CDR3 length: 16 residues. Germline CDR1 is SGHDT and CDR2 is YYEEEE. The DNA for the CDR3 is TGTGCCAGCAGCTTGGTATCGGGACTGAATAATTCACCCCTCCACTTT. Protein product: CASSLVSGLNNSPLHF. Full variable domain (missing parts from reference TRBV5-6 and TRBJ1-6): DAGVTQSPTHLIKTRGQQVTLRCSPKSGHDTVSWYQQALGQGPQFIFQYYEEEERQRGNFPDRFSGHQFPNYSSELNVNALLLGDSALYLCASSLVSGLNNSPLHFGNGTRLTVT.

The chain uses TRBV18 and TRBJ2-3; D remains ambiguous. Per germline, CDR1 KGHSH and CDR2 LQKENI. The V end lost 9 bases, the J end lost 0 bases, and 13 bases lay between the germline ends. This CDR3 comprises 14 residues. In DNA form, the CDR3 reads TGTGCCAGTCAACCTTATACTAGCACAGATACGCAGTATTTT. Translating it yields CASQPYTSTDTQYF.

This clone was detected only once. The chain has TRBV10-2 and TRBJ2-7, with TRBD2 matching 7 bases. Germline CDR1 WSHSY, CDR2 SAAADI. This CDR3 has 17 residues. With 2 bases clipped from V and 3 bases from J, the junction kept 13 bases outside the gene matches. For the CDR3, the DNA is TGCGCCAGCAGTGAGGGACGGCTCGGGGGGAACCGCTACGAGCAGTACTTC. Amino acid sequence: CASSEGRLGGNRYEQYF.

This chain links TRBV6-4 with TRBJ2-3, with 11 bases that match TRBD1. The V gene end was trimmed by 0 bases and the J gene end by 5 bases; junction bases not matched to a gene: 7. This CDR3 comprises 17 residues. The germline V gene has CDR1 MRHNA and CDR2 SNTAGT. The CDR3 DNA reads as TGTGCCAGCAGTGACTCGGCGGACAGGGGGCAGGGAGATACGCAGTATTTT. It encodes CASSDSADRGQGDTQYF.

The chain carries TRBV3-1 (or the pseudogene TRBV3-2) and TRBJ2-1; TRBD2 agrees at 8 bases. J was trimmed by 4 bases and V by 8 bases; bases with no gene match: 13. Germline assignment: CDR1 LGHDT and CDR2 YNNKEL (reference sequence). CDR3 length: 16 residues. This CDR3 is CASRAGRGAGYNEQFF. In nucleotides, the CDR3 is TGTGCCAGCCGCGCTGGGCGGGGGGCCGGATACAATGAGCAGTTCTTC.

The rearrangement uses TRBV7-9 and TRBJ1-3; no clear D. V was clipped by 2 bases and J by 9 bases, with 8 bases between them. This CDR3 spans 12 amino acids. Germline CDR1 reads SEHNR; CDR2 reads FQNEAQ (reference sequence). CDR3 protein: CASSLRPGTIYF. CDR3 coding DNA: TGTGCCAGCAGCTTACGCCCGGGCACCATATATTTT.

DNA of the CDR3: TGTGCCAGCAGCCCTGGACTGAAAAATGAAAAACTGTTTTTT. Translated: CASSPGLKNEKLFF. The chain has TRBV7-2 and TRBJ1-4; D gene unclear. Between the trimmed V and J ends, which lost 5 bases and 5 bases, there was a span of 12 bases. The germline CDR1 and CDR2 sequences are SGHTA and FQGNSA. The CDR3 length is 14 residues.

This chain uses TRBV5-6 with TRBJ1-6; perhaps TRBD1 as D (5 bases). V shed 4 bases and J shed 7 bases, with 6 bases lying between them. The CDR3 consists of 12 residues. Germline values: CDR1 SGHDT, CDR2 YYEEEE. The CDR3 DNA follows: TGTGCCAGCAGCCCAGGGAATTCACCCCTCCACTTT. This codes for CASSPGNSPLHF.

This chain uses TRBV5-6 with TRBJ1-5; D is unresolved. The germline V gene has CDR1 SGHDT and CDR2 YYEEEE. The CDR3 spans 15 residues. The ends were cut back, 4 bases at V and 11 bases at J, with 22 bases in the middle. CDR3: CASSRMQTAYKAQHF. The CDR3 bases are TGTGCCAGCAGCCGTATGCAGACGGCGTATAAGGCCCAGCATTTT.

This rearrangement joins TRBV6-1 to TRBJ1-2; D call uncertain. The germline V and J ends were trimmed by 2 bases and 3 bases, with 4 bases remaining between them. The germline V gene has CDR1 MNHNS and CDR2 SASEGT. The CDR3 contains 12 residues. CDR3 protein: CASSENDYGYTF. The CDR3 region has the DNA TGTGCCAGCAGTGAAAACGACTATGGCTACACCTTC.

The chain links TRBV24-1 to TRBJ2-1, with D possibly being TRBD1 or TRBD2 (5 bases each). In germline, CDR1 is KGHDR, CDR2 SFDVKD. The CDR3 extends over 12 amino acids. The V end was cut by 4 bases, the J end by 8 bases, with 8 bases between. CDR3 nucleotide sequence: TGTGCCACCAGTGACCTGGGGGATGAGCAGTTCTTC. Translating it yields CATSDLGDEQFF.

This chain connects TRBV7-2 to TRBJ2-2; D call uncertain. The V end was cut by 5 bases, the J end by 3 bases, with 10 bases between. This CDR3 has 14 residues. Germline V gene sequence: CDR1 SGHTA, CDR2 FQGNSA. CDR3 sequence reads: CASSRAPDTGELFF. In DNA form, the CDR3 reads TGTGCCAGCAGCAGGGCGCCAGACACCGGGGAGCTGTTTTTT.

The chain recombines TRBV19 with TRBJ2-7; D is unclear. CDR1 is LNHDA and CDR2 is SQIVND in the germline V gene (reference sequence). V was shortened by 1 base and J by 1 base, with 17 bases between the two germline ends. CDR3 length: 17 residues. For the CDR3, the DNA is TGTGCCAGTAGTATAGGGTTTGTAGCCCCAGGTTCCTACGAGCAGTACTTC. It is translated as CASSIGFVAPGSYEQYF.

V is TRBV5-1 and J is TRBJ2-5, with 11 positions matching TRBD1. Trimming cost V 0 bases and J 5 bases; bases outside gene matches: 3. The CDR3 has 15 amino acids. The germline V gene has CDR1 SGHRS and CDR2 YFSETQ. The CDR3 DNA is TGCGCCAGCAGCTTGGGGACAGGGGGCGATGAGACCCAGTACTTC. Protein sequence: CASSLGTGGDETQYF.